This TCR beta chain stems from a study of molecular identifiers for immune sequencing clone quantification. Both previously described methods and listed TCR primers were employed to make bulk TCR libraries. TCRdb redid the calling of the PCR reads with MiXCR, one entry per CDR3 protein. This sample has some 320,000 distinct CDR3 sequences, with about 22% found just once. This clonotype has at least ten counts. The CDR3 is 15 amino acids. From germline, CDR1 is MNHEY and CDR2 SVGAGI. V was cut by 0 bases and J by 3 bases, with 11 bases left in between. The gene calls are TRBV6-5 and TRBJ1-1, with a possible D match to TRBD1 (5 bases). This TCR derives from a human donor in good health. Some libraries in this study had Jurkat cell RNA spiked in. Sequenced sample: naive CD8+ T cells from blood, with Jurkat cell RNA spiked in. Subset in this sample: FACS-sorted CD8+CD4-CCR7+CD45RA+ naive T cells. This CDR3 is CASSYSPGGDTEAFF. CDR3 nucleotide sequence: TGTGCCAGCAGTTACTCGCCGGGGGGAGACACTGAAGCTTTCTTT.